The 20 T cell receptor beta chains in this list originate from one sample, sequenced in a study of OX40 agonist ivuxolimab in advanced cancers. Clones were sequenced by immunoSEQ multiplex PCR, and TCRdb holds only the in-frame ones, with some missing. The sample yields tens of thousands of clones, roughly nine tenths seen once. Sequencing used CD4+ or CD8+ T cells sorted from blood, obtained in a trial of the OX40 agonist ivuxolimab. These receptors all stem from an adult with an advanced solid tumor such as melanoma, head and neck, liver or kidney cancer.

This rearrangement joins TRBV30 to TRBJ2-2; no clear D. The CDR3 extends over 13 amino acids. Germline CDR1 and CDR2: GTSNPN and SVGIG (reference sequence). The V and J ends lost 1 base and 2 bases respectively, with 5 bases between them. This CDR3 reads CAWSAQNTGELFF. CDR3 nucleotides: TGTGCCTGGAGTGCGCAAAACACCGGGGAGCTGTTTTTT.

CDR3 sequence: CASSPGQGLMNTEAFF. The CDR3 DNA sequence: TGCGCCAGCAGCCCTGGACAGGGACTGATGAACACTGAAGCTTTCTTT. This chain connects TRBV5-1 to TRBJ1-1; 8 nucleotides agree with TRBD1. The J segment lost 0 bases and the V segment lost 4 bases, leaving 8 bases of the junction unmatched. This CDR3 has 16 residues. Per the germline V gene, CDR1 is SGHRS and CDR2 is YFSETQ.

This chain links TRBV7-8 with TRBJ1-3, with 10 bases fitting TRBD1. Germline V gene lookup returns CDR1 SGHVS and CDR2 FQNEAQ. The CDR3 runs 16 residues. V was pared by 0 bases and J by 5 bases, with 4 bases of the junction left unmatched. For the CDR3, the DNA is TGTGCCAGCAGCTTAGCGTCGGGACAGGGGAGAAACACCATATATTTT. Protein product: CASSLASGQGRNTIYF.

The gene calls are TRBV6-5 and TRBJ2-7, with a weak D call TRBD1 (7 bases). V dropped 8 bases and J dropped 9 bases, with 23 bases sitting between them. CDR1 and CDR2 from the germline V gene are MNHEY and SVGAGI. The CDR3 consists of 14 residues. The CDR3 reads CASLSGTAGNAQYF. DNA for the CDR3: TGTGCCAGCCTCTCCGGGACAGCGGGTAACGCGCAGTACTTC.

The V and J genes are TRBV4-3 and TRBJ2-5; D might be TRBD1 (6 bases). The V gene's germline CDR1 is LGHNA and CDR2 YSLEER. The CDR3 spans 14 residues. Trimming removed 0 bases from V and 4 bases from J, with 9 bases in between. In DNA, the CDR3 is TGCGCCAGCAGCCAAGATATAGGGGGAGAGACCCAGTACTTC. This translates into CASSQDIGGETQYF.

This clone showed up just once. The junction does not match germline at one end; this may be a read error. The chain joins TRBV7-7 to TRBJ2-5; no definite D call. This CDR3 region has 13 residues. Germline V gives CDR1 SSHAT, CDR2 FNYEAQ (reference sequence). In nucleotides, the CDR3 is TGTGCTAGCAGCCTAGGGAATTTGGAGACCCAGTACTTC. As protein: CASSLGNLETQYF.

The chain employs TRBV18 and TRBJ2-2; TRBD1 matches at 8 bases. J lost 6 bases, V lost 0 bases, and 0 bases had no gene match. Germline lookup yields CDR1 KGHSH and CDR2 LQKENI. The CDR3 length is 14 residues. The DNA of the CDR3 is TGTGCCAGCTCACCACCGGGACAGGCCGGGGAGCTGTTTTTT. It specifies CASSPPGQAGELFF.

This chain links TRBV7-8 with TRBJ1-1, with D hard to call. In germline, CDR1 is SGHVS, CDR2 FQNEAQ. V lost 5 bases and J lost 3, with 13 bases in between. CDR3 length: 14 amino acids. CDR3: CASSPRFGDTEAFF. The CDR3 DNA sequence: TGTGCCAGCAGCCCTCGGTTCGGGGACACTGAAGCTTTCTTT.

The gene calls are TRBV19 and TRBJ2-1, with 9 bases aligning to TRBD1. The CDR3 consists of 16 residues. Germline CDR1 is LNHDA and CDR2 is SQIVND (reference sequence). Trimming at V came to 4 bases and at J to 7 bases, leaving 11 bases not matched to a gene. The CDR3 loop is CASSKYSGTGWNEQFF. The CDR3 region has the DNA TGTGCCAGTAGTAAATACTCCGGGACAGGGTGGAATGAGCAGTTCTTC.

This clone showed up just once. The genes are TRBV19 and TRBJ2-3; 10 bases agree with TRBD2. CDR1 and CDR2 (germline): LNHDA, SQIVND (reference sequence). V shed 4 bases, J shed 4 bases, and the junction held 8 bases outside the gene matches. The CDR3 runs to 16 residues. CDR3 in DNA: TGTGCCAGTAGTAGTCAAGCGGGAGGGTACGCAGATACGCAGTATTTT. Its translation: CASSSQAGGYADTQYF.

The CDR3 region is CASTGQGALIDGYTF. The CDR3 bases are TGTGCCAGTACAGGACAGGGGGCGTTAATCGATGGCTACACCTTC. This chain links TRBV19 with TRBJ1-2; the match to TRBD1 covers 11 bases. The CDR3 has 15 amino acids. Looked up from germline, CDR1 is LNHDA and CDR2 is SQIVND (reference sequence). After removal of 7 bases from V and 6 bases from J, the junction contained 10 bases not matched to a gene.

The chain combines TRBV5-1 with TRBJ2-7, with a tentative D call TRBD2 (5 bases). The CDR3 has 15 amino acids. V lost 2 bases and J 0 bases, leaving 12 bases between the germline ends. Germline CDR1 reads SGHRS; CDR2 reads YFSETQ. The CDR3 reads CASSFGGPDSYEQYF. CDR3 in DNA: TGCGCCAGCAGCTTTGGAGGACCTGACTCCTACGAGCAGTACTTC.

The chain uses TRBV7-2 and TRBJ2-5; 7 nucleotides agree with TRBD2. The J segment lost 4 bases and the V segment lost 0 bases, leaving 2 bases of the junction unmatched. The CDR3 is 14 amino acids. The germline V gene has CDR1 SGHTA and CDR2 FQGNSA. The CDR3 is CASSLAWGGETQYF. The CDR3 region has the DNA TGTGCCAGCAGCTTAGCGTGGGGGGGAGAGACCCAGTACTTC.

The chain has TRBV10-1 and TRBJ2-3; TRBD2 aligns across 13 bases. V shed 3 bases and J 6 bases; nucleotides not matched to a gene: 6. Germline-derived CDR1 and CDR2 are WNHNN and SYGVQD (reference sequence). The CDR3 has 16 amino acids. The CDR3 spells CASSEGLAGVGDTQYF. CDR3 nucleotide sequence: TGCGCCAGCAGTGAAGGACTAGCGGGAGTGGGGGATACGCAGTATTTT.

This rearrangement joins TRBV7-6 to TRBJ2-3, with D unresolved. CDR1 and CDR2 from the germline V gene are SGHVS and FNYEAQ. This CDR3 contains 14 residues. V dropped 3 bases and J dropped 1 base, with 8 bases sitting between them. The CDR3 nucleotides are TGTGCCAGCAGCTTCCCTTTCCGCACAGATACGCAGTATTTT. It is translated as CASSFPFRTDTQYF.

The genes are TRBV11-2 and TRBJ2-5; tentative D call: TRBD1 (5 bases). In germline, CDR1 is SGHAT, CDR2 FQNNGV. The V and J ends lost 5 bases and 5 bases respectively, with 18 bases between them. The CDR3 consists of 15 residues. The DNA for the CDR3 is TGTGCCAGCAGCCAGGGCCCTGTTTGGTTGGAGACCCAGTACTTC. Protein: CASSQGPVWLETQYF. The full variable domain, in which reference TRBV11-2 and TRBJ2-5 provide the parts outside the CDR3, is EAGVAQSPRYKIIEKRQSVAFWCNPISGHATLYWYQQILGQGPKLLIQFQNNGVVDDSQLPKDRFSAERLKGVDSTLKIQPAKLEDSAVYLCASSQGPVWLETQYFGPGTRLLVL.

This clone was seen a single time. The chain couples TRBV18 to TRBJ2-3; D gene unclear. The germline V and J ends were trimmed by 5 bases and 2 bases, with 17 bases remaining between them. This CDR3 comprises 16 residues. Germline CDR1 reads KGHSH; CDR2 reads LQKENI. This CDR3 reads CASSSLTTTHTDTQYF. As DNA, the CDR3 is TGTGCCAGCTCATCCTTGACAACCACCCACACAGATACGCAGTATTTT.

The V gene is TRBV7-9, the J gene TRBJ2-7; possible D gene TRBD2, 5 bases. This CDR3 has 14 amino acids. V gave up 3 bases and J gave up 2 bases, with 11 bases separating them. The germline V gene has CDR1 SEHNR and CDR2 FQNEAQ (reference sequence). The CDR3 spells CASSLDLRAYEQYF. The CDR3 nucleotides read TGTGCCAGCAGCTTGGACTTAAGAGCCTACGAGCAGTACTTC.

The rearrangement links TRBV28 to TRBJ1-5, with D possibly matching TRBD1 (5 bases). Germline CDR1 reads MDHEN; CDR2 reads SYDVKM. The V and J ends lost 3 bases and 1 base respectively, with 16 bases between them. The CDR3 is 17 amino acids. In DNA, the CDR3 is TGTGCCAGCAGTTTTCGGCGAGGGGCCTGGAGCAATCAGCCCCAGCATTTT. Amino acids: CASSFRRGAWSNQPQHF.

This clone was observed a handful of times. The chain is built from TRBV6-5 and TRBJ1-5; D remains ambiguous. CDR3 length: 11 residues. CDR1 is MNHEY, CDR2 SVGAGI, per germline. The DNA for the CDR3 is TGTGCTAACCCACCCCATCAGCCCCAGCATTTT. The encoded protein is CANPPHQPQHF.